These 27 T cell receptor beta chains came from one sample sequenced in a study of blood T cells in healthy people across ages. A second PCR, run for about 7 to 12 cycles, used a sample-barcoded 5' primer plus a J-beta primer mix. TCRdb fed the 5' RACE reads into MiXCR, producing one record per CDR3 protein. The sample includes around 1,000,000 distinct CDR3 sequences, almost 25% seen only once; the top ten take 0.65% to 0.75%. This same sample was also part of a study on T cells of mothers and their children.

Sequencing was done on a sample of blood. These receptors were collected from a girl between 2 and 10 years old in good health.

The V and J genes are TRBV28 and TRBJ2-7; the match to TRBD2 covers 10 bases. V trimming: 6 bases; J trimming: 6 bases; junction bases outside the gene matches: 8. Germline V lookup: CDR1 MDHEN, CDR2 SYDVKM. This CDR3 spans 14 amino acids. The CDR3 loop is CASRVAGLASEQYF. As DNA, the CDR3 is TGTGCCAGCAGGGTCGCGGGACTAGCGAGCGAGCAGTACTTC.

The chain uses TRBV13 and TRBJ2-5; 7 bases are a match to TRBD1. The CDR3 is 17 amino acids. V lost 4 bases and J lost 0; bases outside the gene matches: 11. CDR1 is PRHDT and CDR2 is FYEKMQ in the germline V gene (reference sequence). The CDR3 DNA sequence: TGTGCCAGCAGCTCCCGACAGGGACCGACGTACCAAGAGACCCAGTACTTC. This gives the protein CASSSRQGPTYQETQYF.

The chain carries TRBV7-6 and TRBJ1-4; no clear D gene. The CDR3 spans 13 residues. V shed 1 base and J shed 8 bases, with 8 bases lying between them. From germline, CDR1 is SGHVS and CDR2 FNYEAQ. CDR3 bases: TGTGCCAGCAGCTTAGAAGTCTGGGAAAAACTGTTTTTT. It is translated as CASSLEVWEKLFF.

The V and J genes are TRBV12-3 or TRBV12-4 and TRBJ2-1; D may be TRBD2 (6 bases). V gave up 6 bases and J gave up 0 bases, with 21 bases separating them. This CDR3 has 18 amino acids. The CDR3 sequence is CASRPRIPSARSYNEQFF. In DNA form, the CDR3 reads TGTGCCAGCAGACCCCGCATACCTAGCGCCCGCTCCTACAATGAGCAGTTCTTC.

In its sample, this clonotype was seen a few times. CDR3 residues: CASSFVWDNFIPGANVLTF. CDR3 nucleotides: TGTGCCAGCAGCTTTGTCTGGGACAACTTCATACCTGGGGCCAACGTCCTGACTTTC. The chain employs TRBV11-2 and TRBJ2-6; tentatively, D is TRBD1 (6 bases). With 3 bases removed from V and 2 bases from J, the gap between germline ends came to 20 bases. This CDR3 contains 19 residues. Germline V lookup: CDR1 SGHAT, CDR2 FQNNGV. The full variable domain, in which reference TRBV11-2 and TRBJ2-6 provide the parts outside the CDR3, is EAGVAQSPRYKIIEKRQSVAFWCNPISGHATLYWYQQILGQGPKLLIQFQNNGVVDDSQLPKDRFSAERLKGVDSTLKIQPAKLEDSAVYLCASSFVWDNFIPGANVLTFGAGSRLTVL.

This clonotype has just a few counts. The V gene is TRBV19, the J gene TRBJ2-1; 9 nucleotides line up with TRBD2. The V and J ends lost 5 bases and 3 bases, in that order; junction bases with no gene match: 8. The CDR3 contains 16 residues. In germline, CDR1 is LNHDA, CDR2 SQIVND (reference sequence). The CDR3 spells CASSLQTSGFYNEQFF. DNA for the CDR3: TGTGCCAGTAGTCTCCAGACTAGCGGATTCTACAATGAGCAGTTCTTC.

This clonotype came up a few times. The chain carries TRBV3-1 and TRBJ1-2; 8 bases line up with TRBD1. This CDR3 region has 16 residues. Germline CDR1 LGHDT, CDR2 YNNKEL (reference sequence). V shed 5 bases and J 8 bases; nucleotides not matched to a gene: 16. CDR3 loop: CASSGDGQGVKLGYTF. CDR3 DNA sequence: TGTGCCAGCAGCGGAGACGGACAGGGCGTTAAACTAGGCTACACCTTC.

This clonotype turned up a few times. The gene calls are TRBV15 and TRBJ1-4, with TRBD1 as a possible D gene (5 bases). This CDR3 contains 15 residues. The germline V gene encodes CDR1 LNHNV and CDR2 YYDKDF (reference sequence). V lost 1 base and J lost 4, with 10 bases in between. CDR3 protein: CATSRVEQVNEKLFF. In DNA, the CDR3 is TGTGCCACCAGCAGAGTGGAACAGGTTAATGAAAAACTGTTTTTT. Full variable domain (rest looked up from reference TRBV15 and TRBJ1-4): DAMVIQNPRYQVTQFGKPVTLSCSQTLNHNVMYWYQQKSSQAPKLLFHYYDKDFNNEADTPDNFQSRRPNTSFCFLDIRSPGLGDTAMYLCATSRVEQVNEKLFFGSGTQLSVL.

The sample holds a few counts of this clonotype. The V and J genes are TRBV5-1 and TRBJ2-1; 10 positions agree with TRBD1. The CDR3 extends over 14 amino acids. Germline CDR1 is SGHRS and CDR2 is YFSETQ. J was trimmed by 6 bases and V by 8 bases; bases with no gene match: 8. The CDR3: CARRHRDRGNEQFF. CDR3 coding DNA: TGCGCCAGACGACACCGGGACAGGGGCAATGAGCAGTTCTTC.

Points on this clonotype: Lacking the conserved final phenylalanine or tryptophan, this CDR3 likely reflects a read error. The chain employs TRBV29-1 and TRBJ2-5, with a tentative D call TRBD1 (5 bases). The tail of the sequence fits TRBJ2-7 better, so the J call may be wrong. CDR1 SQVTM and CDR2 ANQGSEA come from the germline V gene. This CDR3 contains 13 residues. CDR3 in DNA: TGCAGCGTTAAGGGGCAGTTAACCTACGAGCAGTACTAC. Its protein product is CSVKGQLTYEQYY.

In its sample, this clonotype was seen many times. The J gene is TRBJ1-3, the V gene TRBV9; D is unclear. V was cut by 0 bases and J by 4 bases, with 8 bases left in between. From germline, CDR1 is SGDLS and CDR2 YYNGEE. The CDR3 sequence is 14 residues long. CDR3 nucleotides: TGTGCCAGCAGCGTAGAAGGACGGGGAAACACCATATATTTT. Amino acid sequence: CASSVEGRGNTIYF.

The chain recombines TRBV20-1 with TRBJ2-5; no firm D call. Germline V gives CDR1 DFQATT, CDR2 SNEGSKA (reference sequence). CDR3 length equals 16 residues. V was trimmed by 0 bases and J by 2 bases, leaving 16 bases between them. The CDR3 is CSARDHTAQAQETQYF. CDR3 bases: TGCAGTGCTAGAGATCACACAGCCCAGGCGCAAGAGACCCAGTACTTC.

This clonotype occurred a few times. The rearrangement links TRBV7-2 to TRBJ2-1; 7 positions agree with TRBD2. J gave up 2 bases and V 0 bases, and 4 bases lay outside the gene matches. Per germline, CDR1 SGHTA and CDR2 FQGNSA. This CDR3 is built from 16 residues. The CDR3 sequence: CASSLAGGSTYNEQFF. In DNA, the CDR3 is TGTGCCAGCAGCTTAGCGGGCGGGAGCACCTACAATGAGCAGTTCTTC.

The rearrangement uses TRBV29-1 and TRBJ2-3; D call uncertain. Trimming took off 0 bases at V and 4 bases at J, with 23 bases between the two ends. Per the germline V gene, CDR1 is SQVTM and CDR2 is ANQGSEA. The CDR3 spans 18 residues. This CDR3 is CSVEDNPGRADGADTQYF. In DNA form, the CDR3 reads TGCAGCGTTGAAGATAACCCCGGACGCGCGGACGGCGCAGATACGCAGTATTTT.

This chain joins TRBV7-6 and TRBJ2-5; 8 bases are shared with TRBD2. Losses at the gene ends were 1 base for V and 2 bases for J; bases not matched to a gene: 6. Germline lookup yields CDR1 SGHVS and CDR2 FNYEAQ. CDR3 length: 16 residues. CDR3 sequence reads: CASSLVGASGQETQYF. CDR3 nucleotide sequence: TGTGCCAGCAGCTTAGTGGGGGCTAGCGGGCAAGAGACCCAGTACTTC.

The genes are TRBV12-3 or TRBV12-4 and TRBJ1-1, with D maybe TRBD1 (6 bases). V was cut by 2 bases and J by 0 bases, with 10 bases left in between. CDR3 size: 15 residues. CDR3 nucleotides: TGTGCCAGCAGTTTACGTGGACAGATGAACACTGAAGCTTTCTTT. Translated, it gives CASSLRGQMNTEAFF.

The rearrangement uses TRBV7-9 and TRBJ2-3; 10 bases align to TRBD2. From germline, CDR1 is SEHNR and CDR2 FQNEAQ (reference sequence). This CDR3 has 16 residues. With V trimmed by 1 base and J by 4 bases, 5 bases remained unmatched. CDR3: CASSLGAGGSADTQYF. For the CDR3, the DNA is TGTGCCAGCAGCTTAGGAGCGGGAGGGTCGGCAGATACGCAGTATTTT.

This clonotype was seen only a few times. This chain links TRBV6-5 with TRBJ2-2, with unresolved D. V gave up 6 bases and J gave up 7 bases, with 12 bases separating them. The germline CDR1 and CDR2 sequences are MNHEY and SVGAGI. The CDR3 sequence is 13 residues long. In DNA form, the CDR3 reads TGTGCCAGCAGCCCGCCCAAGGGCGGGGAGCTGTTTTTT. This encodes CASSPPKGGELFF.

This clonotype was seen a few times. This chain uses TRBV15 with TRBJ2-1; tentatively, D is TRBD1 or TRBD2 (5 bases each). The V and J ends lost 1 base and 2 bases respectively, with 12 bases between them. This CDR3 contains 16 residues. CDR1 is LNHNV and CDR2 is YYDKDF in the germline V gene (reference sequence). The CDR3 DNA follows: TGTGCCACCAGCAGAGGGATCGAGGGGACCTACAATGAGCAGTTCTTC. It is translated as CATSRGIEGTYNEQFF.

This chain connects TRBV9 to TRBJ2-5; D possibly matches TRBD1 or TRBD2 (6 bases each). The end of the DNA aligns better with TRBJ2-1, so the J call may be wrong. This CDR3 has 15 residues. Germline V gene data show CDR1 as SGDLS and CDR2 as YYNGEE. The CDR3 here is CASSVGLGAGGEQFF. The CDR3 nucleotides read TGTGCCAGCAGCGTAGGTTTGGGGGCCGGGGGTGAGCAGTTCTTC.

This sequence joins TRBV2 and TRBJ1-2; D is uncertain. The length of the CDR3 is 13 residues. The germline V gene has CDR1 SNHLY and CDR2 FYNNEI. V was pared by 5 bases and J by 10 bases, with 17 bases between. CDR3 protein: CASSPTSGGSYTF. For the CDR3, the DNA is TGTGCCAGCAGTCCGACCTCGGGAGGGTCCTACACCTTC.

V and J are TRBV24-1 and TRBJ2-5, with 7 bases fitting TRBD1. Per the germline V gene, CDR1 is KGHDR and CDR2 is SFDVKD. CDR3 length: 13 residues. V was pared by 10 bases and J by 2 bases, with 6 bases of the junction left unmatched. CDR3 in DNA: TGTGCCACTCGCGCGACAGGGCAAGAGACCCAGTACTTC. Residues: CATRATGQETQYF.

This chain joins TRBV7-8 and TRBJ2-2, with D perhaps given as TRBD1 or TRBD2 (5 bases each). The V gene's germline CDR1 is SGHVS and CDR2 FQNEAQ. The CDR3 runs 15 residues. V dropped 0 bases and J dropped 7 bases, with 12 bases sitting between them. The CDR3 coding sequence is TGTGCCAGCAGCTTAGCGAAGGGACGGGGCGGGGAGCTGTTTTTT. Its protein product is CASSLAKGRGGELFF.

V and J are TRBV4-2 and TRBJ2-3; D ambiguous. Per germline, CDR1 LGHNA and CDR2 YNFKEQ. The ends were cut back, 7 bases at V and 2 bases at J, with 13 bases in the middle. The CDR3 has 14 amino acids. In DNA form, the CDR3 reads TGTGCCAGCACAACCCTGGGATCCACAGATACGCAGTATTTT. Translation gives CASTTLGSTDTQYF.

This clonotype came up a few times. This CDR3 is CASSFEEGGTQYF. CDR3 coding DNA: TGTGCCAGCAGTTTCGAGGAAGGAGGGACCCAGTACTTC. The gene calls are TRBV12-3 or TRBV12-4 and TRBJ2-5; D perhaps matches TRBD2 (5 bases). The V end lost 3 bases, the J end lost 7 bases, and 12 bases lay between the germline ends. The CDR3 runs to 13 residues.

The rearrangement links TRBV7-2 to TRBJ2-7; 7 bases fit TRBD2. The CDR3 is 15 residues long. The V and J ends lost 4 bases and 4 bases, in that order; junction bases with no gene match: 10. Germline V CDR1 and CDR2: SGHTA, FQGNSA. In DNA form, the CDR3 reads TGTGCCAGCAGCTCCCCCCGGGGAGGGAAGTACGAGCAGTACTTC. This sequence encodes CASSSPRGGKYEQYF.

V is TRBV27 and J is TRBJ2-5, with 7 bases identical to TRBD1. The DNA matches TRBJ2-7 better at its end, which makes the J call doubtful. The CDR3 is 15 amino acids. CDR1 MNHEY and CDR2 SMNVEV come from the germline V gene (reference sequence). The CDR3 DNA reads TGTGCCAGCAGAAGTCGGGACAGCGGTTTCTACGAGCAGTACTTC. It specifies CASRSRDSGFYEQYF.